This TCR beta chain originates from a study of blood T cell repertoires in COVID-19. Across the whole study: COVID-19 samples collected from the United States, Italy and Spain covered acute and convalescent phases.

Exposed enrollees encountered a COVID-19 case at some point within 2 weeks before study entry. Per germline, CDR1 SNHLY and CDR2 FYNNEI. Trimming took off 6 bases at V and 8 bases at J, with 13 bases between the two ends. The CDR3 contains 13 residues. Per the original methods: Amplification of reference gene primers was used by the study to estimate nucleated cell counts. Clones were sequenced by immunoSEQ multiplex PCR, and TCRdb holds only the in-frame ones, with some missing. V, J and clone size are taken as reported in that table, and D and trimming were inferred from the DNA itself. The sample records about 270,000 clones, 85% to 95% being singletons.

Sequenced: PBMCs or T cells enriched from blood (not recorded which). The V and J genes are TRBV2 and TRBJ1-4, with unresolved D. This receptor was obtained from a man between 40 and 49 years old who had been exposed to COVID-19. CDR3 sequence: CASRKTSPEKLFF. Written as DNA, the CDR3 is TGTGCCAGCAGGAAGACTTCACCGGAAAAACTGTTTTTT.